Here is one TCR beta chain with its context. The target antigen is unknown. The CDR3 length is 17 residues. Germline CDR1 LNHNV, CDR2 YYDKDF (reference sequence). V lost 0 bases and J 0 bases, leaving 12 bases between the germline ends. The data originate from a study of OX40 agonist ivuxolimab in advanced cancers. Only in-frame clones appear in the TCRdb table, and some are missing; sequencing was by immunoSEQ multiplex PCR. Of about 89,000 clones detected, 85% to 95% appear once; the ten largest clones hold about 0.3%. The study, taken as a whole, reports: Undetermined was the antigen specificity of the expanded peripheral T cells.

This sample comprised CD4+ or CD8+ T cells sorted from blood, obtained in a trial of the OX40 agonist ivuxolimab. The chain couples TRBV15 to TRBJ1-5; the D gene is possibly TRBD1 (6 bases). The receptor was isolated from an adult with an advanced solid tumor such as melanoma, head and neck, liver or kidney cancer. DNA of the CDR3: TGTGCCACCAGCAGAGAGACAGGAGTCTATAGCAATCAGCCCCAGCATTTT. It yields the protein CATSRETGVYSNQPQHF.